The clone carrying this T cell receptor beta chain was observed a few times. Its antigen is as yet unknown. A single record per CDR3 protein comes from TCRdb applying MiXCR to the 5' RACE reads. The table lists approximately 190,000 distinct CDR3 sequences, 15% of them singletons. The data stem from a study of identical twins. General study findings and limits: Models, which agreed with sharing between unrelated individuals, nonetheless underestimated the out-of-frame TCR alpha sharing seen in monozygotic twins.

V dropped 10 bases and J dropped 6 bases, with 12 bases sitting between them. The V gene's germline CDR1 is MNHEY and CDR2 SMNVEV (reference sequence). This CDR3 spans 11 amino acids. This sample also belongs to another study, concerning T cells expressing NK-cell markers. That work contributes: Within the sequenced cohort of eight donors, seven exhibited HCMV seropositivity and one was seronegative.

This chain joins TRBV27 and TRBJ1-2; D is perhaps TRBD1 (6 bases). The specimen sequenced was CD8+ T cells sorted from blood. The clonotype comes from a woman aged 18 to 35 in good health. CDR3 coding DNA: TGTGCCACCTTTAACAGGGATGGCTACACCTTC. Its protein product is CATFNRDGYTF.